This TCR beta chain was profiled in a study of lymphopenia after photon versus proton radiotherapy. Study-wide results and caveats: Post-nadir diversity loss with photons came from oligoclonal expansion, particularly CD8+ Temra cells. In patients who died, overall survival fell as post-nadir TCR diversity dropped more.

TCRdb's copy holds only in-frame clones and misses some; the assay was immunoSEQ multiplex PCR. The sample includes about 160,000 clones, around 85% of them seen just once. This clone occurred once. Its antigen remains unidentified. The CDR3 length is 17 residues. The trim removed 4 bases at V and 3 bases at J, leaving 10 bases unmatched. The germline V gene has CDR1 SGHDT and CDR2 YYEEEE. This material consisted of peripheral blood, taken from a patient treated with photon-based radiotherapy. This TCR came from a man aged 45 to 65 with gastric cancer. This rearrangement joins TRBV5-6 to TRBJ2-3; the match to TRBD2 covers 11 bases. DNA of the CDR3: TGTGCCAGCAGCGCACAGATACTAGCGGGAGAAACAGATACGCAGTATTTT. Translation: CASSAQILAGETDTQYF.